This T cell receptor (beta chain) was captured by sequencing in a study of cytomegalovirus exposure and HLA in healthy donors. Study outcomes and limitations: The authors enumerated over 150 TCR beta chains as linked to cytomegalovirus. A later analysis, which compared TCR beta chains of equal frequency, found the HLA-associated ones more clonally expanded.

Comment on this clone: Its cognate antigen is unknown.

Among the donors, all were healthy bone marrow donors. Germline values: CDR1 SGHRS, CDR2 YFSETQ. V lost 2 bases and J lost 1, with 6 bases in between. The CDR3 has 14 amino acids. The PCR had 60 Vbeta and 13 Jbeta primers. Data came from immunoSEQ multiplex PCR; TCRdb stores just in-frame clones and leaves some out. The sample has 100,000 to 150,000 clones, approximately 80% seen once. This receptor was obtained from a man aged 50 or older in good health and CMV-seronegative. The sequenced sample was PBMCs. J is TRBJ1-4 and V is TRBV5-1, with D possibly being TRBD1 (5 bases). Here the CDR3 reads CASSLGVTNEKLFF. The CDR3 DNA reads as TGCGCCAGCAGCTTAGGGGTAACTAATGAAAAACTGTTTTTT.